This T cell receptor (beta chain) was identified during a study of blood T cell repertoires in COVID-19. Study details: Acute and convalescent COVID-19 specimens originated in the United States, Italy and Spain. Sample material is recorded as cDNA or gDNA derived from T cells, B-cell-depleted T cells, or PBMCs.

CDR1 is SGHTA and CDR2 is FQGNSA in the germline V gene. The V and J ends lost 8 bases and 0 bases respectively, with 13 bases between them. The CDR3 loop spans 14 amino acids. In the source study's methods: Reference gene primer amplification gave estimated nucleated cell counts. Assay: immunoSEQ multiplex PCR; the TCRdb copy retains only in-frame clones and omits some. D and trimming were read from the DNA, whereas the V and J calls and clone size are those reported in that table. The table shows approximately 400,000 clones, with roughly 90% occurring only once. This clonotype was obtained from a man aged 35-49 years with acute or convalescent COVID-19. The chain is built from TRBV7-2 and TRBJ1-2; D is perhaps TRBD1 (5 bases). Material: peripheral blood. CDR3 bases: TGTGCCAGCGCGAGCGGGGGACCTAACTATGGCTACACCTTC. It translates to CASASGGPNYGYTF.